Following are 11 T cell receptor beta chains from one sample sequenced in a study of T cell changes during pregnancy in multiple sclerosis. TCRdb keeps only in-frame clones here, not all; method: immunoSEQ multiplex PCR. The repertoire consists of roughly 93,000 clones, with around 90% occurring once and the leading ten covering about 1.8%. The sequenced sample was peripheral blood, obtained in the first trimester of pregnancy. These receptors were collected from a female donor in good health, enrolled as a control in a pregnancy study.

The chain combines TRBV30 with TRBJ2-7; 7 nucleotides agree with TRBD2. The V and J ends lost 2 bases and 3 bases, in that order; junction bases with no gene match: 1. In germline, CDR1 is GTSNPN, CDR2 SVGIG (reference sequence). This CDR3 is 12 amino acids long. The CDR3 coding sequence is TGTGCCTGGAGTTGGGACTACTACGAGCAGTACTTC. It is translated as CAWSWDYYEQYF.

CDR3 sequence: CASSLYGTGGVGKSPLHF. Here the CDR3 DNA reads TGTGCCAGCAGCCTCTACGGGACAGGGGGCGTAGGTAAATCACCCCTCCACTTT. The rearrangement joins TRBV7-2 to TRBJ1-6, with 12 bases aligning to TRBD1. The V segment lost 5 bases and the J segment 10 bases; nucleotides outside the gene matches: 15. Germline CDR1 SGHTA, CDR2 FQGNSA. The CDR3 is 18 residues long.

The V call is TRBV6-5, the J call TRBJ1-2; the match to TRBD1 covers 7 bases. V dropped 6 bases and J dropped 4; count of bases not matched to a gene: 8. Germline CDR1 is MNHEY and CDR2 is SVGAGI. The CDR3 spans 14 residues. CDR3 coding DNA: TGTGCCAGCAGCGGCAAAGGGGGCCGCTATGGCTACACCTTC. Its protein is CASSGKGGRYGYTF.

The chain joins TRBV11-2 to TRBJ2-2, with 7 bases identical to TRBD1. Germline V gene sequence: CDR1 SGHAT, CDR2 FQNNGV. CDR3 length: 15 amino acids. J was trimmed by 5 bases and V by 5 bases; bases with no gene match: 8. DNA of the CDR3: TGTGCCAGCAGCGATAGGACAGGCTTTACCGGGGAGCTGTTTTTT. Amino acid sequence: CASSDRTGFTGELFF.

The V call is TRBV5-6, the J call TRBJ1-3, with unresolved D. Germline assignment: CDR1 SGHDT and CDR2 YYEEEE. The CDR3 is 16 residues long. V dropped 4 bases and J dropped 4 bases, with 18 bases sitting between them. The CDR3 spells CASSRRRVAGGNTIYF. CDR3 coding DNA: TGTGCCAGCAGCCGAAGGAGAGTGGCTGGCGGAAACACCATATATTTT.

CDR3 sequence reads: CASGGTASGNTIYF. The CDR3 DNA sequence: TGTGCTAGTGGCGGAACAGCATCGGGAAACACCATATATTTT. The chain joins TRBV12-5 to TRBJ1-3; D uncertain. Trimming removed 6 bases at V and 4 bases at J, with 13 bases between. Germline V CDR1 and CDR2: LGHNT, FRNRAP. The CDR3 loop spans 14 amino acids. Looking up the rest from reference TRBV12-5 and TRBJ1-3 gives the full variable domain: DARVTQTPRHKVTEMGQEVTMRCQPILGHNTVFWYRQTMMQGLELLAYFRNRAPLDDSGMPKDRFSAEMPDATLATLKIQPSEPRDSAVYFCASGGTASGNTIYFGEGSWLTVV.

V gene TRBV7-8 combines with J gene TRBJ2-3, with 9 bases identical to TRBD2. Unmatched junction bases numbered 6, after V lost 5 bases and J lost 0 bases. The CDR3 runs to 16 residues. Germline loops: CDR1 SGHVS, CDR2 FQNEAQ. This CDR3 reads CASSETSGGSTDTQYF. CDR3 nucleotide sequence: TGTGCCAGCAGCGAAACAAGCGGGGGGAGCACAGATACGCAGTATTTT.

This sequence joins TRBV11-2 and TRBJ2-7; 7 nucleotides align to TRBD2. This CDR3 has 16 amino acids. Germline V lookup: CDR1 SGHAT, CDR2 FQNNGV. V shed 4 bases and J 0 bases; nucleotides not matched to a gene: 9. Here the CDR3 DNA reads TGTGCCAGCAGCTCCCCTGGGGGGGGGTTCTCCTACGAGCAGTACTTC. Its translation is CASSSPGGGFSYEQYF.

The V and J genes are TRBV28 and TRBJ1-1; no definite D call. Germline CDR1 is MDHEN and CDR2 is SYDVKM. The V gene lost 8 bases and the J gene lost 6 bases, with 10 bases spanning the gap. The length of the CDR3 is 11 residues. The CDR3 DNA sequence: TGTGCCAGCCTCCGTTTCGCTGAAGCTTTCTTT. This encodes CASLRFAEAFF. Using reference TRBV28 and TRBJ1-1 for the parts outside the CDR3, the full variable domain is DVKVTQSSRYLVKRTGEKVFLECVQDMDHENMFWYRQDPGLGLRLIYFSYDVKMKEKGDIPEGYSVSREKKERFSLILESASTNQTSMYLCASLRFAEAFFGQGTRLTVV.

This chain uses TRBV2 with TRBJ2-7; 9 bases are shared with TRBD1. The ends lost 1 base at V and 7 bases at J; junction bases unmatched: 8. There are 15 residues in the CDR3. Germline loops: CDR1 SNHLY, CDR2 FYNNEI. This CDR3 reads CASSEGADGQGEQYF. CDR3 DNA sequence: TGTGCCAGCAGTGAAGGTGCAGACGGACAGGGGGAGCAGTACTTC.

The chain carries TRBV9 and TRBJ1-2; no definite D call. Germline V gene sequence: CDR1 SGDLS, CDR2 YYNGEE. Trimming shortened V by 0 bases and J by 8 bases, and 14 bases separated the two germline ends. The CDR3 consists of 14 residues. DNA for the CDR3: TGTGCCAGCAGCGTAGGTTCCGGGATCGGGGGCTACACCTTC. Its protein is CASSVGSGIGGYTF.